The clone carrying this T cell receptor delta chain was observed a handful of times. Antigen: not known. A far larger clone is one nucleotide away, so this likely arose from a read error. This sample also contains other DNA sequences that code for the same CDR3. TCRdb made new clone calls on the multiplex PCR reads using CATT. The sample holds tens of thousands of delta-chain clones, around 1.5% seen once. This record comes from a study of γδ T cells in repeated Plasmodium falciparum infection. At the level of the study: Sampling occurred at baseline, pre-infection for selected infections, and 21 days post-infection.

Vgamma9/Vdelta2+ and Vdelta2-negative gammadelta T cells were flow-sorted from PBMC for bulk sequencing. The germline V gene has CDR1 TVYSNPD and CDR2 GDNSRS (reference sequence). The CDR3 loop spans 24 amino acids. With 2 bases removed from V and 0 bases from J, the gap between germline ends came to 43 bases. General study points: Waves of new clonotype selection appeared after repeated controlled infections in Vdelta2-negative, largely Vdelta1+, gammadelta T cells. Malian children's Vdelta2-negative repertoires appeared more expanded and less diverse than Australians'. Vgamma9/Vdelta2+ repertoires stayed stably polyclonal over time and infection.

Sequencing was performed on gamma-delta T cells from blood. The chain carries TRDV3 and TRDJ1; D tentatively reads TRDD1 or TRDD3 (5 bases each). TCRdb supplies no J gene; here it was assigned by aligning the nucleotide sequence to germline. This clonotype was obtained from a pool of human donors (malaria-infected and uninfected, not separated). The CDR3 sequence: CAFRKPKYVHYGGYGRTNTDKLIF. CDR3 nucleotides: TGTGCCTTTCGGAAACCAAAATACGTTCATTATGGAGGATATGGTAGAACAAACACCGATAAACTCATCTTT.